These 18 T cell receptor beta chains were all obtained from the same sample, sequenced in a study of blood T cells in healthy people across ages. It was with a sample-barcoded 5' primer and a J-beta primer mix that a second PCR of about 6 to 11 cycles was run. MiXCR was run by TCRdb on the 5' RACE reads, yielding one entry per CDR3 protein. Among about 970,000 distinct CDR3 sequences listed, 45% to 60% were seen once. The sample taken for sequencing was blood. Source of these receptors: a woman between 55 and 75 years old in good health.

In its sample, this clonotype was seen a few times. The chain carries TRBV6-6 and TRBJ2-7; D is possibly TRBD2 (6 bases). V lost 6 bases, J lost 0 bases, and 21 bases lay in between. Germline CDR1 reads MNHNY; CDR2 reads SVGAGI (reference sequence). This CDR3 is built from 17 residues. The CDR3, as DNA: TGTGCCAGCAGATTAAAATCCGGGACTGAAAGCTCCTACGAGCAGTACTTC. Its protein product is CASRLKSGTESSYEQYF.

The V call is TRBV7-9, the J call TRBJ2-5; D remains unclear. Germline-derived CDR1 and CDR2 are SEHNR and FQNEAQ (reference sequence). Trimming removed 5 bases at V and 4 bases at J, with 14 bases between. The CDR3 totals 14 residues. CDR3 sequence (DNA): TGTGCCAGCAGCCGGATGGGCGACGTAGAGACCCAGTACTTC. Residues: CASSRMGDVETQYF.

The chain joins TRBV20-1 to TRBJ2-1; 8 bases match TRBD2. The germline V gene encodes CDR1 DFQATT and CDR2 SNEGSKA (reference sequence). The V and J ends lost 6 bases and 6 bases, in that order; junction bases with no gene match: 10. CDR3 size: 14 residues. CDR3 sequence: CSAADGGRTNEQFF. The DNA of the CDR3 is TGCAGTGCCGCAGACGGCGGGAGGACCAATGAGCAGTTCTTC.

This clonotype was seen a handful of times. The V call is TRBV3-1, the J call TRBJ2-5; 9 bases line up with TRBD1. Judging by the DNA end, TRBJ2-7 fits better; the J call may be wrong. This CDR3 is 12 amino acids long. Germline-derived CDR1 and CDR2 are LGHDT and YNNKEL (reference sequence). CDR3 in DNA: TGTGCCACCAAGGGGACAGGGACCGAGCAGTACTTC. This sequence encodes CATKGTGTEQYF.

The J gene is TRBJ2-1, the V gene TRBV28, with TRBD1 identical over 7 bases. Germline values: CDR1 MDHEN, CDR2 SYDVKM. After removal of 3 bases from V and 5 bases from J, the junction contained 10 bases not matched to a gene. CDR3 size: 16 residues. The CDR3 region is CASSFYSRTGNNEQFF. CDR3 coding DNA: TGTGCCAGCAGTTTTTACTCCCGGACAGGAAACAATGAGCAGTTCTTC.

As for this clonotype: The junction does not match germline at one end; this may be a read error. The chain combines TRBV7-9 with TRBJ2-4, with D perhaps given as TRBD1 or TRBD2 (5 bases each). The CDR3 is made up of 16 amino acids. Per germline, CDR1 SEHNR and CDR2 FQNEAQ (reference sequence). The CDR3 nucleotides are TGTGTCAGCAGCTTAGCGAATCAGGGTGCCAAAAACATTCAGTACTTC. Translated: CVSSLANQGAKNIQYF.

This clonotype has at least ten counts. The chain uses TRBV4-1 and TRBJ2-6; TRBD1 matches at 8 bases. The CDR3 sequence is 18 residues long. The V and J ends lost 4 bases and 1 base, in that order; junction bases with no gene match: 9. CDR1 MGHRA and CDR2 YSYEKL come from the germline V gene. Here the CDR3 DNA reads TGCGCCAGCAGCCGGACAGGGCGTTCATCGTCTGGGGCCAACGTCCTGACTTTC. Translated: CASSRTGRSSSGANVLTF.

This chain connects TRBV29-1 to TRBJ2-1, with TRBD1 matching 9 bases. The end of the DNA is better explained by TRBJ2-7, so the J call may be wrong. This CDR3 spans 15 amino acids. Germline CDR1 is SQVTM and CDR2 is ANQGSEA. CDR3 sequence reads: CSVEGRTGVENEQYF. In nucleotides, the CDR3 is TGCAGCGTTGAGGGGCGGACAGGGGTTGAAAATGAGCAGTACTTC.

J is TRBJ2-5 and V is TRBV6-5; weak D call: TRBD1 (5 bases). The CDR3 totals 17 residues. V was pared by 5 bases and J by 2 bases, with 21 bases between. Germline V gene data show CDR1 as MNHEY and CDR2 as SVGAGI. The CDR3 coding sequence is TGTGCCAGCAGTCGTACCGACAGCTCAAACAGGCAAGAGACCCAGTACTTC. Its translation is CASSRTDSSNRQETQYF.

The chain combines TRBV20-1 with TRBJ2-1; 8 bases map to TRBD1. V lost 0 bases to trimming and J lost 10 bases; unmatched junction nucleotides: 2. There are 12 residues in the CDR3. In germline, CDR1 is DFQATT, CDR2 SNEGSKA (reference sequence). The CDR3, as DNA: TGCAGTGCTAGAGAAGGACAGGGAGAGCAGTTCTTC. This gives the protein CSAREGQGEQFF.

For this clonotype: A read error may produce the germline difference seen at one junction end. The rearrangement uses TRBV29-1 and TRBJ2-1; D gene uncertain. Germline lookup yields CDR1 SQVTM and CDR2 ANQGSEA. The CDR3 contains 15 residues. The CDR3 DNA follows: TGCAGCGTTGAAGGGGCCAGAGACTCCTACAAGGAGCAGTTCTTC. Amino acids: CSVEGARDSYKEQFF.

A few counts support this clonotype. The rearrangement uses TRBV28 and TRBJ2-5; D might be TRBD1 or TRBD2, each matching 5 bases. Germline V gene lookup returns CDR1 MDHEN and CDR2 SYDVKM. The CDR3 runs to 14 residues. Trimming removed 7 bases at V and 1 base at J, with 13 bases between. The CDR3 loop is CASTSGRSQETQYF. The CDR3 DNA follows: TGTGCCAGCACCTCGGGACGCAGCCAAGAGACCCAGTACTTC.

This chain uses TRBV27 with TRBJ2-3, with a tentative D call TRBD1 (6 bases). This CDR3 contains 16 residues. Germline lookup yields CDR1 MNHEY and CDR2 SMNVEV (reference sequence). With 6 bases removed from V and 5 bases from J, the gap between germline ends came to 21 bases. CDR3 sequence (DNA): TGTGCCAGCAGGCAACGTACTGGGACAATGAGAGATACGCAGTATTTT. It codes for CASRQRTGTMRDTQYF.

The chain couples TRBV3-1 to TRBJ2-1; TRBD2 matches at 12 bases. After removal of 2 bases from V and 9 bases from J, the junction contained 17 bases not matched to a gene. Germline V gene sequence: CDR1 LGHDT, CDR2 YNNKEL (reference sequence). This CDR3 comprises 19 residues. The CDR3 loop is CASSQRPELAGGKASEQFF. CDR3 sequence (DNA): TGTGCCAGCAGCCAAAGGCCAGAACTAGCGGGAGGCAAGGCAAGTGAGCAGTTCTTC.

The V gene is TRBV20-1, the J gene TRBJ2-1; D is perhaps TRBD1 (5 bases). The CDR3 length is 11 residues. Germline lookup yields CDR1 DFQATT and CDR2 SNEGSKA (reference sequence). V was cut by 6 bases and J by 2 bases, with 5 bases left in between. CDR3 coding DNA: TGCAGTGCGGGGCCCTACAATGAGCAGTTCTTC. Its translation: CSAGPYNEQFF.

This clonotype was detected only a few times. V gene TRBV4-3 combines with J gene TRBJ2-5; possible D gene TRBD1, 5 bases. Germline V gives CDR1 LGHNA, CDR2 YSLEER. V dropped 0 bases and J dropped 3 bases, with 11 bases sitting between them. The CDR3 consists of 15 residues. Written as DNA, the CDR3 is TGCGCCAGCAGCCAAGAGGGGCGCGGAGAAGAGACCCAGTACTTC. This gives the protein CASSQEGRGEETQYF.

This clonotype was observed a single time. The V call is TRBV28, the J call TRBJ2-5; D perhaps matches TRBD2 (5 bases). Germline values: CDR1 MDHEN, CDR2 SYDVKM. The length of the CDR3 is 14 residues. V was trimmed by 3 bases and J by 0 bases, leaving 8 bases between them. The CDR3 DNA sequence: TGTGCCAGCAGTTTGAGGGTGTACCAAGAGACCCAGTACTTC. It yields the protein CASSLRVYQETQYF.

The chain links TRBV7-2 to TRBJ2-5; 9 bases are shared with TRBD2. After removal of 5 bases from V and 5 bases from J, the junction contained 9 bases not matched to a gene. Germline V lookup: CDR1 SGHTA, CDR2 FQGNSA. There are 15 residues in the CDR3. Written as DNA, the CDR3 is TGTGCCAGCAGCGCCCATAGCGGGAGCTTGGAGACCCAGTACTTC. Translation: CASSAHSGSLETQYF.